These T cell receptor beta chains were read from a single sample in a study of CD8+ T cells in alopecia areata. Sequencing was performed with immunoSEQ multiplex PCR; in TCRdb, only in-frame clones are kept and a portion is missing. The sample shows roughly 200,000 clones, 58% of them seen only once. Sequenced material: CD8+ T cells sorted from blood, taken at week 24, from a patient treated with tofacitinib. These receptors all come from a human donor with alopecia areata. CDR3s include the opening cysteine and the closing phenylalanine or tryptophan. A D gene is named only where the DNA matches it firmly. Clone size, where shown, is once, few, many, or a class for clones that have expanded.

.	TRBJ1-5	TRBD1	TRBV15	14	TGTGCCACCAGCATATTACAGGGGAATCAGCCCCAGCATTTT	CATSILQGNQPQHF
few	TRBJ2-7	TRBD2	TRBV27	17	TGTGCCAGCATTCCAAGACTAGCGGGGGGCAGGGTGGACGAGCAGTACTTC	CASIPRLAGGRVDEQYF
.	TRBJ2-7	.	TRBV19	13	TGTGCCAGTAGGGACCGCTTTCCCTACGAGCAGTACTTC	CASRDRFPYEQYF
.	TRBJ2-7	.	TRBV7-7	13	TGTGCCAGCAGCTTGTCCCTCCGGGCCGAGCAGTACTTC	CASSLSLRAEQYF
.	TRBJ2-6	.	TRBV6-1	17	TGTGCCAGCAGTGAAGGGGGGAGACTTACTGGGGCCAACGTCCTGACTTTC	CASSEGGRLTGANVLTF
many	TRBJ1-2	TRBD1	TRBV2	15	TGTGCCAGCAGTTTTTTCGGGGGGACAGTTGATGGCTACACCTTC	CASSFFGGTVDGYTF
once	TRBJ1-2	TRBD1	TRBV13	16	TGTGCCAGCAGCGACCGGGACAGGGGAACTCAATATGGCTACACCTTC	CASSDRDRGTQYGYTF
.	TRBJ2-1	.	TRBV2	14	TGTGCCAGCAGTGAATCGGTCGGGGCCTGGGAGTTGATCTTC	CASSESVGAWELIF
few	TRBJ2-7	TRBD1	TRBV29-1	15	TGCAGCGTTGAAGGAGGGGGCGGAGACCTCTACGAGCAGTACTTC	CSVEGGGGDLYEQYF
.	TRBJ2-1	TRBD1	TRBV13	13	TGTGCCAGCAGCTCGACAGGGGACAATGAGCAGTTCTTC	CASSSTGDNEQFF
.	TRBJ2-1	.	TRBV4-1	12	TGCGCCAGCAGCCAAGATTCGATTGAGCAGTTCTTC	CASSQDSIEQFF